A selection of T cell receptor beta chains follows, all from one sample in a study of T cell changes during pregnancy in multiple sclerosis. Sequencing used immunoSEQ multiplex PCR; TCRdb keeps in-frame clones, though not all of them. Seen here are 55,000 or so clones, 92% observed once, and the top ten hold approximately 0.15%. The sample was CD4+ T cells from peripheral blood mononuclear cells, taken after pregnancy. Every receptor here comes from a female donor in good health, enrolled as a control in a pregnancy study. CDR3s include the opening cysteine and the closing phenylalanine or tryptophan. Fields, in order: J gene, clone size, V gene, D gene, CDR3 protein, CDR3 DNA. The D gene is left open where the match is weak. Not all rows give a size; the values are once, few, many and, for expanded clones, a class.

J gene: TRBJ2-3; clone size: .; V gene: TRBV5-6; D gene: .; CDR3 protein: CASTVRVTDTQYF; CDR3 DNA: TGTGCCAGCACGGTCCGCGTTACAGATACGCAGTATTTT
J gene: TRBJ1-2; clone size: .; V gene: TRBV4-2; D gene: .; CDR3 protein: CASSQDTNYGYTF; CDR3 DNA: TGTGCCAGCAGCCAGGACACCAACTATGGCTACACCTTC
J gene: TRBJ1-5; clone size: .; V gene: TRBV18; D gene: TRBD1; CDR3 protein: CASSSNRGERWQHF; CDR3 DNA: TGTGCCAGCTCATCGAACAGGGGCGAAAGATGGCAGCATTTT
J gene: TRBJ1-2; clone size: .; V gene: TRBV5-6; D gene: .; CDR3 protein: CASSLEGLNYGYTF; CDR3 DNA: TGTGCCAGCAGCTTAGAGGGCCTCAACTATGGCTACACCTTC
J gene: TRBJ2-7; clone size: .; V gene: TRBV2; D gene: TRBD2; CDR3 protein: CASSRSGALYEQYF; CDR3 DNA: TGTGCCAGCAGCCGCAGCGGGGCCCTCTACGAGCAGTACTTC
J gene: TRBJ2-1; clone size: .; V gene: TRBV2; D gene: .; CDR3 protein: CASSPTRTLNEQFF; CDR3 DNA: TGTGCCAGCAGCCCCACTAGGACCCTCAATGAGCAGTTCTTC
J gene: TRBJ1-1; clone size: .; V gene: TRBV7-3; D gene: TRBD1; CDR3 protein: CASSFQGQGATEAFF; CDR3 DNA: TGTGCCAGCAGCTTCCAGGGACAGGGGGCAACTGAAGCTTTCTTT
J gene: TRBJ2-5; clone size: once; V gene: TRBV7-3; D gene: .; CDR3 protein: CASSRGYQETQYF; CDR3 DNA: TGTGCCAGCAGCAGGGGTTACCAAGAGACCCAGTACTTC
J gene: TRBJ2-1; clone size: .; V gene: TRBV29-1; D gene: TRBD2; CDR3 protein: CSLPTGQGGAQFF; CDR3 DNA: TGCAGCCTCCCGACGGGGCAGGGAGGGGCCCAGTTCTTC
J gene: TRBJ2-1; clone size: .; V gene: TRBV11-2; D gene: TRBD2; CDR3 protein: CASSLGLAGGPRPEQFF; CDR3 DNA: TGTGCCAGCAGCTTAGGTCTAGCGGGGGGGCCCAGGCCCGAGCAGTTCTTC
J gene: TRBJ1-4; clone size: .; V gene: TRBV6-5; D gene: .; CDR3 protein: CASSYTYNEKLFF; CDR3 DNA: TGTGCCAGCAGTTATACCTATAATGAAAAACTGTTTTTT
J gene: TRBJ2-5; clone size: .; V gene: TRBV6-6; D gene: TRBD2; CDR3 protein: CASSLGLTSGQETQYF; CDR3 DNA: TGTGCCAGCAGCTTAGGGTTGACTAGCGGGCAAGAGACCCAGTACTTC
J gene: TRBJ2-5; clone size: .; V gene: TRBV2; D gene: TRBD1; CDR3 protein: CASRLQGLQETQYF; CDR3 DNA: TGTGCCAGCAGGCTACAGGGGCTCCAAGAGACCCAGTACTTC
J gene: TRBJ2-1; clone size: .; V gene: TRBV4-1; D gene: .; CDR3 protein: CASGTGQRNEQFF; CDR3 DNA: TGCGCCAGCGGAACCGGACAACGCAATGAGCAGTTCTTC
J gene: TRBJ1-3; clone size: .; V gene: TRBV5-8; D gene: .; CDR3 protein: CASTLRPDSGNTIYF; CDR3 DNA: TGTGCCAGCACCCTGCGGCCGGACTCTGGAAACACCATATATTTT
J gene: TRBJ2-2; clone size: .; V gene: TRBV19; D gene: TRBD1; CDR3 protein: CASRGDRATGELFF; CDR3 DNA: TGTGCCAGTAGGGGGGACAGGGCCACCGGGGAGCTGTTTTTT
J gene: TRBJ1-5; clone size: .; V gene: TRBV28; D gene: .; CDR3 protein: CASITGVRGQPQHF; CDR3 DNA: TGTGCCAGCATCACTGGAGTTAGGGGGCAGCCCCAGCATTTT
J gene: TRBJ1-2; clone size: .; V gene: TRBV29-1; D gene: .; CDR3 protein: CSGSDSLYYGYTF; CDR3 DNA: TGCAGCGGCTCGGACAGCCTTTACTATGGCTACACCTTC
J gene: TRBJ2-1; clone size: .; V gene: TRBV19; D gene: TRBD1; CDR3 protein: CASSRGQANNEQFF; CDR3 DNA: TGTGCCAGTAGTCGAGGACAGGCGAACAATGAGCAGTTCTTC
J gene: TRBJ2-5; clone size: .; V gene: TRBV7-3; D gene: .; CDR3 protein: CASSLGSQGETQYF; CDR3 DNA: TGTGCCAGCAGCTTAGGTTCGCAGGGAGAGACCCAGTACTTC
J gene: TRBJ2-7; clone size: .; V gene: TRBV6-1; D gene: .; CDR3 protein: CASSSRDYEQYF; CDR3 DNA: TGTGCCAGCAGTTCCCGGGACTACGAGCAGTACTTC
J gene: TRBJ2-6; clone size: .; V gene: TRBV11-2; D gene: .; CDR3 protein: CASSFPGGANVLTF; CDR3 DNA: TGTGCCAGCAGCTTCCCGGGTGGGGCCAACGTCCTGACTTTC
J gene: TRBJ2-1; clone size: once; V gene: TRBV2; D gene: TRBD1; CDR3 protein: CASVPGQVYNEQFF; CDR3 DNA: TGTGCCAGCGTTCCGGGACAGGTATACAATGAGCAGTTCTTC
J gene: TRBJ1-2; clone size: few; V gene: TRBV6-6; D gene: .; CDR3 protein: CASSLKRDYGYTF; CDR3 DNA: TGTGCCAGCAGTCTTAAGCGTGACTATGGCTACACCTTC
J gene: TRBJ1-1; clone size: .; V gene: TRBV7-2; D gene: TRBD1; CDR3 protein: CASSLDRGTEAFF; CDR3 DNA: TGTGCCAGCAGCTTAGACAGGGGTACTGAAGCTTTCTTT
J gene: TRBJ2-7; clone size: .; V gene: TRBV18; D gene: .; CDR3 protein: CASSAGLSSYEQYF; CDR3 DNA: TGTGCCAGCTCAGCCGGGTTAAGCTCCTACGAGCAGTACTTC
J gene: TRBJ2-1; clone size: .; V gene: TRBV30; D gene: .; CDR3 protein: CAWRRGRLNEQFF; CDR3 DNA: TGTGCCTGGAGGCGGGGTCGGCTCAATGAGCAGTTCTTC
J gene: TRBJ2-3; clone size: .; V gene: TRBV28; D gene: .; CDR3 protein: CASREGGAGDTQYF; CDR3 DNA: TGTGCCAGCAGGGAGGGGGGGGCCGGCGATACGCAGTATTTT
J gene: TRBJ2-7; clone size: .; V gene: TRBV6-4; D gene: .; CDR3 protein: CASSQSPGYLGEQYF; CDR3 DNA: TGTGCCAGCAGCCAATCTCCAGGGTACCTGGGGGAGCAGTACTTC
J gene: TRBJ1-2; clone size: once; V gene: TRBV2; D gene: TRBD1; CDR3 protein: CASTQTGGAGYTF; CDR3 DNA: TGTGCCAGCACGCAAACAGGGGGCGCGGGCTACACCTTC
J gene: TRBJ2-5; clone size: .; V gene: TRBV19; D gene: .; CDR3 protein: CASSIDQPTQGRWKTQYF; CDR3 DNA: TGTGCCAGTAGTATAGATCAACCCACTCAGGGGCGATGGAAGACCCAGTACTTC
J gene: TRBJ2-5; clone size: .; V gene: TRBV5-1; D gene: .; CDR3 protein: CASSLGTAQETQYF; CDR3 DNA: TGCGCCAGCAGCTTGGGGACAGCCCAAGAGACCCAGTACTTC
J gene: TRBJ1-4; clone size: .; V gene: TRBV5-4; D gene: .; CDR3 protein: CASSLGGTLLEKLFF; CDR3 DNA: TGTGCCAGCAGCTTGGGAGGCACTCTGCTTGAAAAACTGTTTTTT
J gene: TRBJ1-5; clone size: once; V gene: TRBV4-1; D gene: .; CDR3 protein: CASSQGGNNQPQHF; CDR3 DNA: TGCGCCAGCAGCCAAGGAGGGAACAATCAGCCCCAGCATTTT
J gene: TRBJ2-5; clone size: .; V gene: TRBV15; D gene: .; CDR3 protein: CATSRDRGLETQYF; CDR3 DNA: TGTGCCACCAGCAGAGATCGGGGGTTAGAGACCCAGTACTTC
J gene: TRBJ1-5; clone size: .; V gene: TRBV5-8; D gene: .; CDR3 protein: CASSLEAVQPQHF; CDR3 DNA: TGTGCCAGCAGCTTGGAAGCTGTCCAGCCCCAGCATTTT
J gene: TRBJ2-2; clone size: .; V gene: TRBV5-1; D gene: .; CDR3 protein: CASSLGTPNTGELFF; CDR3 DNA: TGCGCCAGCAGCTTGGGGACACCGAACACCGGGGAGCTGTTTTTT
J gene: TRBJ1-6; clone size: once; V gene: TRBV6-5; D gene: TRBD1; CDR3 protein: CASSGQGNSPLHF; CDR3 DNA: TGTGCCTCCTCAGGACAGGGGAATTCACCCCTCCACTTT
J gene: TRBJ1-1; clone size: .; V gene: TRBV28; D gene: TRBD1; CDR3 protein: CASSKLDRGWGEDTEAFF; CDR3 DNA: TGTGCCAGCAGTAAACTGGACAGGGGATGGGGGGAGGACACTGAAGCTTTCTTT
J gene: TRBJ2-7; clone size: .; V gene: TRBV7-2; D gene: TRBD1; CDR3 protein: CASSRRTGTNEQYF; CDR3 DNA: TGTGCCAGCAGCAGGAGGACAGGGACGAACGAGCAGTACTTC
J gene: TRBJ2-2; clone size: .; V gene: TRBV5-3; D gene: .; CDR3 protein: CARSLERKVMVEGGAYTGELFF; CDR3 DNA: TGTGCCAGAAGCTTGGAAAGAAAGGTAATGGTCGAAGGAGGCGCGTATACCGGGGAGCTGTTTTTT
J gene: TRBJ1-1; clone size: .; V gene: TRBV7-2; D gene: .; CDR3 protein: CASRSGTEAFF; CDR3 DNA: TGTGCCAGCAGATCCGGGACTGAGGCTTTCTTT
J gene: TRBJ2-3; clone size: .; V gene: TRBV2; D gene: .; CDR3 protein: CARRGQLITDTQYF; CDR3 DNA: TGTGCCAGAAGGGGACAATTGATCACAGATACGCAGTATTTT
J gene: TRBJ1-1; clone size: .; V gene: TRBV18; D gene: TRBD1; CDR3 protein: CASSPKGQQAFF; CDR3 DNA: TGTGCCAGCTCACCAAAGGGACAGCAAGCTTTCTTT
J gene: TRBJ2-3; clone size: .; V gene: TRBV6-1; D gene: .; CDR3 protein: CASSAPVGAADTQYF; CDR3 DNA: TGTGCCAGCAGCGCCCCGGTGGGGGCCGCAGATACGCAGTATTTT
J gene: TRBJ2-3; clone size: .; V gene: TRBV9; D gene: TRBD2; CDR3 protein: CASSVDGGGAPDTQYF; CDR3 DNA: TGTGCCAGCAGCGTAGACGGCGGGGGGGCACCAGATACGCAGTATTTT
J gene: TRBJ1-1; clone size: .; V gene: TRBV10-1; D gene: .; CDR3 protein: CANPRTPGMNTEAFF; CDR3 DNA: TGCGCCAATCCCAGGACGCCGGGAATGAACACTGAAGCTTTCTTT
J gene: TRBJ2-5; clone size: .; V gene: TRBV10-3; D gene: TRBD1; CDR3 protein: CAISPTGKETQYF; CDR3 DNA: TGTGCCATCAGTCCGACAGGGAAAGAGACCCAGTACTTC
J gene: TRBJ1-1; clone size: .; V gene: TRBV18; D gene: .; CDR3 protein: CASSPGSSTEAFF; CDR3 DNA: TGTGCCAGCTCACCAGGGAGTAGCACTGAAGCTTTCTTT
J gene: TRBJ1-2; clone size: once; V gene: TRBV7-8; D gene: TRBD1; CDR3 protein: CASSLEGQGAGGYTF; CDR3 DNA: TGTGCCAGCAGCTTAGAAGGTCAGGGGGCAGGTGGCTACACCTTC
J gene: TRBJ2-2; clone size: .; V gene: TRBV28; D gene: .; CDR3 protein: CASSPRPQGTGELFF; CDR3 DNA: TGTGCCAGCAGTCCACGGCCCCAGGGGACCGGGGAGCTGTTTTTT
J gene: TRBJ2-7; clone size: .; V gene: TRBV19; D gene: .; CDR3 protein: CASSLRQATEQYF; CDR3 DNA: TGTGCCAGTAGTCTACGACAGGCTACCGAGCAGTACTTC
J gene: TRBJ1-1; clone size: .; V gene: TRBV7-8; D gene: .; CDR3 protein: CASQRDSNTEAFF; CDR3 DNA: TGTGCCAGCCAAAGGGACTCGAACACTGAAGCTTTCTTT
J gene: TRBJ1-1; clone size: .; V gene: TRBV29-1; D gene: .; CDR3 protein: CSVATARTEAFF; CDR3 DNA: TGCAGCGTCGCGACAGCGAGGACTGAAGCTTTCTTT
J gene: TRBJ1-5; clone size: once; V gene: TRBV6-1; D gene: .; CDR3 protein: CASSDSYYSNQPQHF; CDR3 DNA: TGTGCCAGCAGTGACAGTTACTATAGCAATCAGCCCCAGCATTTT